The clone carrying this TCR beta chain was found many times. Its antigen remains unidentified. These data belong to a study of response to subunit inactivated influenza vaccine. The V end lost 0 bases, the J end lost 6 bases, and 12 bases lay between the germline ends. The CDR3 is made up of 14 amino acids. Per germline, CDR1 DFQATT and CDR2 SNEGSKA (reference sequence). Findings and caveats of the study: With each seasonal influenza vaccination, the authors suggested, few new T cells are recruited.

TCRdb processed the RT-PCR reads anew with MiXCR; each CDR3 protein has one entry. The sample yields 600,000 to 850,000 distinct CDR3 sequences, about 15% seen once. This chain connects TRBV20-1 to TRBJ2-1, with D possibly TRBD2 on 6 matching bases. The sequence was obtained from a man between 50 and 59 years old who received an inactivated influenza vaccine. Sample: PBMCs from blood, taken about 14 days before vaccination. The CDR3 bases are TGCAGTGCTAGAGAACCGACTAGGTTCAATGAGCAGTTCTTC. Amino acids: CSAREPTRFNEQFF.